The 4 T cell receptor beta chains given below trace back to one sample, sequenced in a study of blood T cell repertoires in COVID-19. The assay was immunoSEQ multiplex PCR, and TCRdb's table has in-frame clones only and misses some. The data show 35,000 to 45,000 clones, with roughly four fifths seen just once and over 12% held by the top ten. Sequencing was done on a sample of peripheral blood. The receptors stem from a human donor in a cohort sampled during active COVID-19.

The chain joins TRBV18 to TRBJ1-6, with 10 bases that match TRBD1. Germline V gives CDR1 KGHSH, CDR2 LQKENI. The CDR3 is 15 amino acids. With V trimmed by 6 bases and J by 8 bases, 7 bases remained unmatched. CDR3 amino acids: CASSRDRGGDSPLHF. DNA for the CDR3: TGTGCCAGCTCGCGGGACAGGGGAGGAGATTCACCCCTCCACTTT.

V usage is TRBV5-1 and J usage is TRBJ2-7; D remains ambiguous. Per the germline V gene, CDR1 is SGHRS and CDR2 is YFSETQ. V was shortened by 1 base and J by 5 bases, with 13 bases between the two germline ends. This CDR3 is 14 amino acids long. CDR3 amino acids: CASSLISHQDEQYF. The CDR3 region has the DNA TGCGCCAGCAGCTTGATAAGCCACCAGGACGAGCAGTACTTC.

The CDR3 nucleotides read TGCGCCAGCAGCTCGACTAGCGGGAAGGGGGAGACCCAGTACTTC. It is translated as CASSSTSGKGETQYF. This chain uses TRBV5-1 with TRBJ2-5, with TRBD2 matching over 11 bases. Per the germline V gene, CDR1 is SGHRS and CDR2 is YFSETQ. The J segment lost 5 bases and the V segment lost 3 bases, leaving 6 bases of the junction unmatched. The CDR3 totals 15 residues.

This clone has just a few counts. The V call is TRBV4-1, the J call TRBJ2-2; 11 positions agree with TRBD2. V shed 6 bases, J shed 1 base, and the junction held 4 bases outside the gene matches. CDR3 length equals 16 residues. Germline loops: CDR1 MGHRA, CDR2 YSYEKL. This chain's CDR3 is CASRSTSGRNTGELFF. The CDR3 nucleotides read TGCGCCAGCAGGTCCACTAGCGGGAGGAACACCGGGGAGCTGTTTTTT.